The rows below give T cell receptor beta chains drawn from one sample of a study of coeliac disease. Sequencing used immunoSEQ multiplex PCR; TCRdb keeps in-frame clones, though not all of them. Among some 8,700 clones listed, 57% were seen once. Sequencing input: intraepithelial lymphocytes from the gut. The receptors shown here come from a woman aged 60-70 years with celiac disease. Both conserved end residues are part of each CDR3. D genes are given only for firm matches. Clone size appears in some rows only: once, few, many, or a class for an expanded clone.

j_call | cdr3_length | clone_size | v_call | d_call | cdr3_aa | cdr3_nt
TRBJ2-1 | 11 | few | TRBV30 | . | CAWSRVAEQFF | TGTGCCTGGAGTCGGGTTGCTGAGCAGTTCTTC
TRBJ2-3 | 15 | . | TRBV7-9 | . | CASSLDATIADTQYF | TGTGCCAGCAGCTTAGATGCCACTATCGCAGATACGCAGTATTTT
TRBJ2-7 | 13 | . | TRBV29-1 | . | CSVVGGGVYEQYF | TGCAGCGTTGTAGGAGGCGGGGTCTACGAGCAGTACTTC
TRBJ2-7 | 16 | . | TRBV5-8 | TRBD2 | CASSPGTSGPSYEQYF | TGTGCCAGCAGCCCGGGGACTAGCGGGCCCTCCTACGAGCAGTACTTC
TRBJ2-7 | 14 | . | TRBV6-5 | . | CASSYYPGAYEQYF | TGTGCCAGCAGTTATTACCCAGGGGCCTACGAGCAGTACTTC
TRBJ1-2 | 11 | . | TRBV30 | . | CAWSPIYGYTF | TGTGCCTGGAGCCCCATCTATGGCTACACCTTC
TRBJ1-5 | 16 | . | TRBV27 | TRBD1 | CASSSFQGARNQPQHF | TGTGCCAGCAGCAGTTTTCAGGGGGCAAGAAATCAGCCCCAGCATTTT
TRBJ2-1 | 17 | . | TRBV11-3 | TRBD2 | CASSLRLAGGVMDEQFF | TGTGCCAGCAGCTTAAGACTAGCGGGAGGAGTTATGGATGAGCAGTTCTTC
TRBJ1-5 | 17 | . | TRBV7-8 | TRBD1 | CASSSKTGAWSNQPQHF | TGTGCCAGCAGCTCGAAGACAGGGGCATGGAGCAATCAGCCCCAGCATTTT
TRBJ1-2 | 14 | . | TRBV27 | . | CASSLTGRGSGYTF | TGTGCCAGCAGTCTCACTGGCAGAGGGAGTGGCTACACCTTC
TRBJ1-3 | 12 | . | TRBV28 | . | CASSFGGNTIYF | TGTGCCAGCAGTTTCGGTGGAAACACCATATATTTT
TRBJ1-3 | 16 | medium-sized | TRBV7-9 | . | CASSPGHLHSGNTIYF | TGTGCCAGCAGCCCTGGACACTTGCACTCTGGAAACACCATATATTTT
TRBJ1-1 | 11 | . | TRBV19 | . | CASSWGGEAFF | TGTGCCAGTAGTTGGGGCGGTGAAGCTTTCTTT
TRBJ2-7 | 14 | medium-sized | TRBV5-1 | . | CASSLVGNTYEQYF | TGCGCCAGCAGCTTGGTCGGGAATACCTACGAGCAGTACTTC
TRBJ2-7 | 14 | . | TRBV13 | TRBD1 | CASSFRDSNYEQYF | TGTGCCAGCAGCTTCCGGGACAGCAACTACGAGCAGTACTTC
TRBJ2-2 | 19 | . | TRBV7-9 | . | CASSLVLIQGLTNTGELFF | TGTGCCAGCAGCTTAGTCCTTATACAAGGACTTACGAACACCGGGGAGCTGTTTTTT
TRBJ2-7 | 13 | . | TRBV19 | . | CASSIPGDYEQYF | TGTGCCAGTAGTATCCCGGGAGACTACGAGCAGTACTTC
TRBJ1-2 | 14 | . | TRBV4-1 | . | CASSQDLGAYGYTF | TGCGCCAGCAGCCAAGATCTGGGGGCGTATGGCTACACCTTC
TRBJ1-1 | 11 | . | TRBV20-1 | . | CSSLGGTEAFF | TGCAGTTCCCTGGGGGGCACTGAAGCTTTCTTT
TRBJ2-5 | 14 | . | TRBV6-5 | TRBD1 | CASSHGTGLETQYF | TGTGCCAGCAGTCACGGGACAGGCCTGGAGACCCAGTACTTC
TRBJ1-1 | 15 | . | TRBV6-1 | . | CASNQQGPWNTEAFF | TGTGCCAGCAATCAACAGGGTCCGTGGAACACTGAAGCTTTCTTT
TRBJ1-6 | 15 | few | TRBV5-1 | . | CASSTGTILNSPLHF | TGCGCCAGCAGCACCGGGACAATTCTTAATTCACCCCTCCACTTT
TRBJ1-2 | 14 | . | TRBV28 | TRBD1 | CASSLFPTGNGYTF | TGTGCCAGCAGTTTATTTCCGACAGGGAACGGCTACACCTTC
TRBJ1-2 | 14 | . | TRBV9 | . | CASSEEGLGYGYTF | TGTGCCAGCAGCGAGGAGGGCTTGGGGTATGGCTACACCTTC
TRBJ2-1 | 12 | . | TRBV2 | TRBD2 | CASSESSGGEFF | TGTGCCAGCAGTGAGTCGAGCGGGGGGGAGTTCTTC
TRBJ2-7 | 16 | . | TRBV6-6 | . | CASSSPRDTASYEQYF | TGTGCCAGCAGTTCTCCGAGGGACACTGCCTCCTACGAGCAGTACTTC
TRBJ1-1 | 12 | . | TRBV7-9 | . | CASSPGETEAFF | TGTGCCAGCAGCCCCGGGGAGACTGAAGCTTTCTTT
TRBJ2-2 | 14 | . | TRBV5-1 | . | CASSYGANTGELFF | TGCGCCAGCAGCTACGGTGCGAACACCGGGGAGCTGTTTTTT